This T cell receptor (beta chain) was captured by sequencing in a study of cytomegalovirus exposure and HLA in healthy donors. Study findings and constraints: In a later analysis, compared with equally common non-associated chains, HLA-associated beta chains were more expanded. Data from an earlier analysis indicated that most TCR beta V segments were productive either about 87% or about 30% of the time. Presence/absence analyses assumed roughly uniform sequencing depth across donors, which may not hold.

As concerns this clone: Its matching antigen is unknown.

Primers: 60 Vbeta forward and 13 Jbeta reverse. Per the original data handling: Later, roughly 77 million unique TCR beta chains were counted in an analysis, and approximately 10 million of them were shared. Produced via immunoSEQ multiplex PCR; TCRdb's table is partial and in-frame only. V, J and clone size derive from that table, while D and trimming were established from the DNA sequence. The sample totals around 150,000 clones. This clonotype was obtained from a man aged 35-49 years in good health and CMV-seronegative. What was sequenced was PBMCs.

CDR3 protein: CASSLAQGNSPLHF. The CDR3 bases are TGTGCCAGCAGTTTAGCCCAGGGGAATTCACCCCTCCACTTT. The chain links TRBV27 to TRBJ1-6, with D tentatively TRBD1 (6 bases). CDR1 is MNHEY, CDR2 SMNVEV, per germline (reference sequence). Trimming left V 2 bases short and J 7 bases short, with 9 bases between. This CDR3 spans 14 amino acids.